The entry below gives a single TCR beta chain sequence along with its context. What it recognizes is unknown. These data originate in a study of cytomegalovirus exposure and HLA in healthy donors. Findings and limits, study-wide: High specificity and sensitivity for cytomegalovirus status were reported for the classifier.

Primers: 60 Vbeta forward and 13 Jbeta reverse. Repertoires were generated with immunoSEQ multiplex PCR, while TCRdb's copy carries only in-frame clones and drops some. The profile shows some 150,000 clones, about three quarters of them singletons. This TCR was recovered from a man in his forties or fifties in good health and CMV-seropositive. Sequencing was carried out using PBMCs.

CDR3 region: CASSLEELALTGELFF. CDR3 sequence (DNA): TGTGCCAGCAGCTTGGAGGAACTAGCTTTAACCGGGGAGCTGTTTTTT. The chain has TRBV5-6 and TRBJ2-2; possibly TRBD2 for D (6 bases). The CDR3 extends over 16 amino acids. The germline gives CDR1 SGHDT, CDR2 YYEEEE. V shed 0 bases and J shed 5 bases, with 14 bases lying between them.